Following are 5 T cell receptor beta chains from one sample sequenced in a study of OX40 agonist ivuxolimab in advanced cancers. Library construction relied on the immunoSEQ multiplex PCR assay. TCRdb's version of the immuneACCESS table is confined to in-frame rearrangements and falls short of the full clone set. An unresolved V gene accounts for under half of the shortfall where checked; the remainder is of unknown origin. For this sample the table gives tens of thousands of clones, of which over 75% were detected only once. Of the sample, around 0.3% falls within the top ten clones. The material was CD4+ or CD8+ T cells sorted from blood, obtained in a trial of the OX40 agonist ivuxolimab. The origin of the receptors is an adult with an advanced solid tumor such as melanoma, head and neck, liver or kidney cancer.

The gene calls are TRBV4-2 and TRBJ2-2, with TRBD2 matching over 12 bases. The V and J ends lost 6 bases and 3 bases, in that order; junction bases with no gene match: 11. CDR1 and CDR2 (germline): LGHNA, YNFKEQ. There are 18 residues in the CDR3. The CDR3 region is CASRSHLAGGQDTGELFF. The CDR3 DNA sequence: TGTGCCAGCAGATCCCATCTAGCGGGGGGGCAGGACACCGGGGAGCTGTTTTTT.

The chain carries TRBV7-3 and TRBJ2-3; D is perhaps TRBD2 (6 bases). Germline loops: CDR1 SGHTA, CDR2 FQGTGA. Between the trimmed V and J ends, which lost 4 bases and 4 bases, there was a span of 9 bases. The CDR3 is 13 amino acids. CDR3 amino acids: CASSSSGPDTQYF. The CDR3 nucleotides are TGTGCCAGCAGCTCGAGCGGGCCAGATACGCAGTATTTT.

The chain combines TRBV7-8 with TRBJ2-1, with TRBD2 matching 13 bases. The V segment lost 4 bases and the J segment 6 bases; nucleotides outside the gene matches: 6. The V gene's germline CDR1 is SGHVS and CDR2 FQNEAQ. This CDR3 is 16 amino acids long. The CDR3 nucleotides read TGTGCCAGCAGCTCGAGACTAGCGGGGGGTGGCAATGAGCAGTTCTTC. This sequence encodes CASSSRLAGGGNEQFF. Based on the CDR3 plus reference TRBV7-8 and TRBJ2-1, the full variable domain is GAGVSQSPRYKVAKRGQDVALRCDPISGHVSLFWYQQALGQGPEFLTYFQNEAQLDKSGLPSDRFFAERPEGSVSTLKIQRTQQEDSAVYLCASSSRLAGGGNEQFFGPGTRLTVL.

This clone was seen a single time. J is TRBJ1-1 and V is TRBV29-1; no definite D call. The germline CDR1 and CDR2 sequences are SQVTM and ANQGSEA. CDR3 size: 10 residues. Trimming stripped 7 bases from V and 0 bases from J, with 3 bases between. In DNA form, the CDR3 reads TGCAGCGCCCTGAACACTGAAGCTTTCTTT. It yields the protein CSALNTEAFF.

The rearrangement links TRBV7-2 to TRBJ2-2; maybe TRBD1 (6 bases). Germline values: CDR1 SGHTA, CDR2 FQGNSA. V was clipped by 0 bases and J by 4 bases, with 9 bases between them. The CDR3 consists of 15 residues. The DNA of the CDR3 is TGTGCCAGCAGCTTAGCAACAGGGCGCACCGGGGAGCTGTTTTTT. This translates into CASSLATGRTGELFF.